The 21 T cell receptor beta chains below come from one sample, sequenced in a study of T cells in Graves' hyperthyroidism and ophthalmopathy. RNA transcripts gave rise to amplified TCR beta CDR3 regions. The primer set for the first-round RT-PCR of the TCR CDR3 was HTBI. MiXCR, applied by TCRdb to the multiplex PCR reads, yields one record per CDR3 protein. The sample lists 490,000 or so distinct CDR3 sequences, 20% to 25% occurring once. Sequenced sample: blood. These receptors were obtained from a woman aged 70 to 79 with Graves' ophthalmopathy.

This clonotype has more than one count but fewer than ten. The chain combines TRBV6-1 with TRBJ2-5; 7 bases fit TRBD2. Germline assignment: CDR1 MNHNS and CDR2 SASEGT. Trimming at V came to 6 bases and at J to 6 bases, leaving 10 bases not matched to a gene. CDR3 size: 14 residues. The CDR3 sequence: CASRMGLRGKTQYF. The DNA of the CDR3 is TGTGCCAGCAGGATGGGACTAAGAGGGAAGACCCAGTACTTC.

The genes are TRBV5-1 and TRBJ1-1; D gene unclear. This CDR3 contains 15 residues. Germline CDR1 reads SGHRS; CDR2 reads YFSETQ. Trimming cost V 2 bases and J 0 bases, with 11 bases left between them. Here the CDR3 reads CASSLGLGMNTEAFF. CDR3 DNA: TGCGCCAGCAGCTTAGGATTAGGTATGAACACTGAAGCTTTCTTT.

The CDR3 DNA sequence: TGTGCCAGCAGCTCGGAGCATTACGAGCAGTACTTC. As protein: CASSSEHYEQYF. The chain recombines TRBV7-6 with TRBJ2-7; D not resolved. Germline V CDR1 and CDR2: SGHVS, FNYEAQ. The V gene lost 4 bases and the J gene lost 4 bases, with 8 bases spanning the gap. There are 12 residues in the CDR3.

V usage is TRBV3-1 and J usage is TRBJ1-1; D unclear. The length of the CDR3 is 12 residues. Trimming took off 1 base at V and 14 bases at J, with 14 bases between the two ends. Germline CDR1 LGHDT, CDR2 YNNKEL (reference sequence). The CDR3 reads CASSQGYLHGFF. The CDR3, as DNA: TGTGCCAGCAGCCAAGGGTACCTACACGGCTTCTTT.

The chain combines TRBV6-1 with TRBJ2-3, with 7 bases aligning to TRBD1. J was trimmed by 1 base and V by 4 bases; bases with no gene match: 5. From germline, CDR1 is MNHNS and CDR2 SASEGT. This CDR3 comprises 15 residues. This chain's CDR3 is CASSAWDRGTDTQYF. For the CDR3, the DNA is TGTGCCAGCAGTGCCTGGGACAGAGGCACAGATACGCAGTATTTT.

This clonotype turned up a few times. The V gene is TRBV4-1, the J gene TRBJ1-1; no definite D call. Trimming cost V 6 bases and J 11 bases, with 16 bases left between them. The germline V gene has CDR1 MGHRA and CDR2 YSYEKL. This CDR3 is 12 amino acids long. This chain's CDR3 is CASRTAGFRAFF. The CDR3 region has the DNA TGCGCCAGCAGAACGGCGGGGTTTAGGGCTTTCTTT.

The CDR3, as DNA: TGTGCCAGCAGCGAGCTATTATCCACCGGGGAGCTGTTTTTT. The encoded protein is CASSELLSTGELFF. This sequence joins TRBV2 and TRBJ2-2, with D hard to call. The CDR3 has 14 amino acids. V lost 6 bases and J 4 bases, leaving 12 bases between the germline ends. CDR1 is SNHLY, CDR2 FYNNEI, per germline.

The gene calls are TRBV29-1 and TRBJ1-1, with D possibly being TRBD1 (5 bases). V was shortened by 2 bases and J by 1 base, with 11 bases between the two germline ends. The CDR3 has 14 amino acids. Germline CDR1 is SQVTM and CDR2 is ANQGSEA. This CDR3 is CSVESGSPNTEAFF. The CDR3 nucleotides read TGCAGCGTTGAATCAGGGTCCCCGAACACTGAAGCTTTCTTT.

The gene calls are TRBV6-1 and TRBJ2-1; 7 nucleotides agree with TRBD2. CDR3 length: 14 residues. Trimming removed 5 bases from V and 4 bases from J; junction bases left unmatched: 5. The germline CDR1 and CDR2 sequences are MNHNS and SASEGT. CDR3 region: CASSLRERYNEQFF. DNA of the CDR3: TGTGCCAGCAGTCTGCGGGAGAGGTACAATGAGCAGTTCTTC.

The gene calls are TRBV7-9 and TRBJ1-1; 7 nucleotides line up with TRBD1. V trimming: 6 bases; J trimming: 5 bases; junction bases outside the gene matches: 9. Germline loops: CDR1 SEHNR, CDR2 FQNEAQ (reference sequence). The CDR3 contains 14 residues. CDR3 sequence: CASSHDVRGTEAFF. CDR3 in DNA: TGTGCCAGCAGTCATGACGTCAGGGGGACTGAAGCTTTCTTT.

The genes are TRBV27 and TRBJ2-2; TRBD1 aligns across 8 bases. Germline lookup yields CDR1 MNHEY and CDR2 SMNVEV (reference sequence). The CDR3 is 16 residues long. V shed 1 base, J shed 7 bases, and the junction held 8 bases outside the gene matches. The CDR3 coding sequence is TGTGCCAGCAGTTTATTCAGGGGGCCTCGAGGCGGGGAGCTGTTTTTT. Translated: CASSLFRGPRGGELFF.

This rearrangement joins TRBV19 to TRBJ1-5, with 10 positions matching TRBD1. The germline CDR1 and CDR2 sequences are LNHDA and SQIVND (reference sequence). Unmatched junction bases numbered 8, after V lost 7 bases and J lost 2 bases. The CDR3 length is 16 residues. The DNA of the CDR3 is TGTGCCAGTAAAACATCGGACAGGGGGGGCAATCAGCCCCAGCATTTT. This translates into CASKTSDRGGNQPQHF.

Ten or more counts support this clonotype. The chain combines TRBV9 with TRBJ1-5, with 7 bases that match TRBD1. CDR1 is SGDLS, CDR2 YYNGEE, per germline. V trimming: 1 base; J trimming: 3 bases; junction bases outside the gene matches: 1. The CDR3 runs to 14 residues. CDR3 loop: CASSVTGDNQPQHF. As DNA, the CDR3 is TGTGCCAGCAGCGTAACAGGGGACAATCAGCCCCAGCATTTT.

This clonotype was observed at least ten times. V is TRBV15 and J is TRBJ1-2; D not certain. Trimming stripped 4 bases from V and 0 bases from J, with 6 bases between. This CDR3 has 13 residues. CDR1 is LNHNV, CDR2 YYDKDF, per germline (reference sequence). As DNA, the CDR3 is TGTGCCACCAGCACGGGGTCTAACTATGGCTACACCTTC. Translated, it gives CATSTGSNYGYTF.

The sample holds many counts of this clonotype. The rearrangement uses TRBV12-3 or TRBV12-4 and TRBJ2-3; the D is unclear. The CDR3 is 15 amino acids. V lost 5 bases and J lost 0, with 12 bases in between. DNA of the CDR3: TGTGCCAGCAGTCCCCGCGGAATTAGCACAGATACGCAGTATTTT. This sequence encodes CASSPRGISTDTQYF.

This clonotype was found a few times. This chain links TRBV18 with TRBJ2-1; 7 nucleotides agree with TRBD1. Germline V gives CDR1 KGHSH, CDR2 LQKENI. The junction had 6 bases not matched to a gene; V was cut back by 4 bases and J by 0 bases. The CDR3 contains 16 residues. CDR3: CASSLGTVSSYNEQFF. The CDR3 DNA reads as TGTGCCAGCTCACTGGGGACAGTCAGCTCCTACAATGAGCAGTTCTTC.

This CDR3 reads CASRFGTGSGGYTF. DNA of the CDR3: TGTGCCAGCAGATTCGGAACAGGGAGTGGCGGCTACACCTTC. This chain joins TRBV25-1 and TRBJ1-2; TRBD1 is a possible D gene (6 bases). Looked up from germline, CDR1 is MGHDK and CDR2 is SYGVNS. This CDR3 spans 14 amino acids. Trimming removed 6 bases at V and 8 bases at J, with 19 bases between.

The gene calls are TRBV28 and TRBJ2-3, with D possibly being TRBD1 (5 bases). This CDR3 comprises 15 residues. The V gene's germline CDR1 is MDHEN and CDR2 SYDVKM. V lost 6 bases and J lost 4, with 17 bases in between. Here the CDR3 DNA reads TGTGCCAGCAGCCAACAGACAGAATACGCAGATACGCAGTATTTT. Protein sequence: CASSQQTEYADTQYF.

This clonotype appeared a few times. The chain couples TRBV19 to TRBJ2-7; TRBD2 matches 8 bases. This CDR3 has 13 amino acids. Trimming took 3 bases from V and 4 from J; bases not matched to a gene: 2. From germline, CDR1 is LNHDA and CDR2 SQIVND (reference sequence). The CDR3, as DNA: TGTGCCAGTAGTATGAGCGGGAGTTACGAGCAGTACTTC. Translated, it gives CASSMSGSYEQYF.

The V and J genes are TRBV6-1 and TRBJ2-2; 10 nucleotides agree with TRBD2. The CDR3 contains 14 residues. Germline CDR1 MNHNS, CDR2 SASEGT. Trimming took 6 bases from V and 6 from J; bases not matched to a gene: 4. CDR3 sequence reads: CASRASGRAGELFF. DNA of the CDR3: TGTGCCAGCAGGGCTAGCGGGAGAGCCGGGGAGCTGTTTTTT.

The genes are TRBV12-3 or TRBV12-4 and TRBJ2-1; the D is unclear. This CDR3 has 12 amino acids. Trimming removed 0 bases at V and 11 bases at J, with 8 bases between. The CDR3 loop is CASSLAGSKQFF. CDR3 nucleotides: TGTGCCAGCAGTTTAGCGGGCAGTAAGCAGTTCTTC.